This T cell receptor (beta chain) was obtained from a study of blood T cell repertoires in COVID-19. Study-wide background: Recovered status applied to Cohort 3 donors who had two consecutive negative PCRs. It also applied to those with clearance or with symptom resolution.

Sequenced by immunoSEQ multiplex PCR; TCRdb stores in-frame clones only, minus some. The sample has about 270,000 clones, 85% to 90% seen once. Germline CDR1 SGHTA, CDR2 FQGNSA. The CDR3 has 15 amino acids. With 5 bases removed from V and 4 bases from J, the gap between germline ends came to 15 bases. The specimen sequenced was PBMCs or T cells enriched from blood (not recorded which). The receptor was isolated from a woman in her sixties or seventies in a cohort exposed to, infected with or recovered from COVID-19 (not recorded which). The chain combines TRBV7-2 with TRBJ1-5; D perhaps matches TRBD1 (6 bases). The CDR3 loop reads CASSAYRASNQPQHF. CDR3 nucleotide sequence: TGTGCCAGCAGCGCGTACAGGGCGTCAAATCAGCCCCAGCATTTT.